These 31 T cell receptor beta chains were sequenced from one sample in a study of vaccination and CD4 T cells after COVID-19. Treatment of the sample: roughly ten-day PBMC culture with coronavirus spike peptide pools or control peptides (ViraFEST assay). According to the study, CD4+ T cells from the unexposed donor were gathered ahead of the COVID-19 pandemic (2011-2018). Sequencing of DNA taken from cultured CD4+ T cells relied on the Oncomine TCR Beta short-read assay. Researchers extracted genomic DNA from CD4+ T cells that had been cultured. TCRdb ran MiXCR on the PCR reads and lists one entry per CDR3 protein. Seen here are some 11,000 distinct CDR3 sequences, 40% observed once, and the top ten hold roughly a fifth. The antigens for these receptors are not known. The source material was CD4+ T cells from blood, cultured in vitro. The receptors were gathered from a human donor in good health.

The chain links TRBV5-1 to TRBJ1-2, with D unclear. V lost 3 bases, J lost 0 bases, and 9 bases lay in between. The CDR3 is made up of 14 amino acids. CDR1 is SGHRS, CDR2 YFSETQ, per germline. CDR3 coding DNA: TGCGCCAGCAGCTCGGACGGAACTAACTATGGCTACACCTTC. It encodes CASSSDGTNYGYTF.

This clonotype came up a few times. The V and J genes are TRBV20-1 and TRBJ2-7; 10 bases line up with TRBD1. J lost 1 base, V lost 0 bases, and 3 bases had no gene match. The germline V gene encodes CDR1 DFQATT and CDR2 SNEGSKA (reference sequence). CDR3 length: 15 residues. CDR3 sequence: CSARDQGQGSYEQYF. The CDR3 coding sequence is TGCAGTGCTAGAGATCAGGGACAGGGGTCCTACGAGCAGTACTTC.

The chain employs TRBV11-1 and TRBJ1-2; 7 bases line up with TRBD1. After removal of 2 bases from V and 4 bases from J, the junction contained 4 bases not matched to a gene. Germline V gene lookup returns CDR1 SGHAT and CDR2 FQDESV (reference sequence). The CDR3 contains 14 residues. The CDR3 loop is CASSLTGQIYGYTF. CDR3 nucleotide sequence: TGTGCCAGCAGCTTAACGGGACAGATCTATGGCTACACCTTC.

This clonotype was seen only a few times. The chain links TRBV20-1 to TRBJ1-5, with D possibly being TRBD1 (5 bases). Trimming left V 6 bases short and J 7 bases short, with 16 bases between. Germline assignment: CDR1 DFQATT and CDR2 SNEGSKA (reference sequence). This CDR3 has 13 amino acids. The CDR3 nucleotides read TGCAGTGCCAACCGAGGGGTCGAGCAGCCCCAGCATTTT. Translation gives CSANRGVEQPQHF.

V is TRBV14 and J is TRBJ2-7; 9 bases align to TRBD1. Germline V gene data show CDR1 as SGHDN and CDR2 as FVKESK. V shed 0 bases, J shed 4 bases, and the junction held 7 bases outside the gene matches. This CDR3 has 16 residues. The CDR3 sequence: CASSQDMGQGEYEQYF. CDR3 DNA: TGTGCCAGCAGCCAAGATATGGGACAGGGCGAATACGAGCAGTACTTC.

This clonotype is categorized as large (0.1 to 1%). J is TRBJ2-3 and V is TRBV7-2; 9 bases line up with TRBD2. Trimming cost V 1 base and J 4 bases; bases outside gene matches: 12. The CDR3 length is 18 residues. The germline gives CDR1 SGHTA, CDR2 FQGNSA. CDR3 in DNA: TGTGCCAGCAGCTTAGGGGATAGCGGGAGCTTGCGGGCAGATACGCAGTATTTT. Its protein is CASSLGDSGSLRADTQYF. The whole variable domain, filled in from reference TRBV7-2 and TRBJ2-3, reads GAGVSQSPSNKVTEKGKDVELRCDPISGHTALYWYRQSLGQGLEFLIYFQGNSAPDKSGLPSDRFSAERTGGSVSTLTIQRTQQEDSAVYLCASSLGDSGSLRADTQYFGPGTRLTVL.

The chain links TRBV28 to TRBJ2-7; possible D gene TRBD2, 5 bases. This CDR3 region has 12 residues. Trimming removed 8 bases at V and 6 bases at J, with 14 bases between. Germline V gene lookup returns CDR1 MDHEN and CDR2 SYDVKM. CDR3 amino acids: CASVRVFGEQYF. CDR3 nucleotide sequence: TGTGCCAGCGTGCGGGTTTTCGGCGAGCAGTACTTC.

The V gene is TRBV6-1, the J gene TRBJ2-1, with a tentative D call TRBD2 (6 bases). Deletions cut 2 bases from V and 4 bases from J, with 15 bases between. Germline CDR1 and CDR2: MNHNS and SASEGT. The CDR3 length is 16 residues. CDR3 in amino acids: CASSEYRSSDYNEQFF. The CDR3 DNA follows: TGTGCCAGCAGTGAATATAGGTCTAGCGATTACAATGAGCAGTTCTTC.

The J gene is TRBJ2-6, the V gene TRBV28; the D is unclear. CDR1 and CDR2 (germline): MDHEN, SYDVKM. There are 14 residues in the CDR3. V dropped 2 bases and J dropped 2 bases, with 4 bases sitting between them. The chain's CDR3 is CASSLAAGANVLTF. The CDR3 nucleotides are TGTGCCAGCAGTTTAGCGGCTGGGGCCAACGTCCTGACTTTC.

The V gene is TRBV20-1, the J gene TRBJ2-7; TRBD2 might be the D (5 bases). This CDR3 is 15 amino acids long. In germline, CDR1 is DFQATT, CDR2 SNEGSKA (reference sequence). Trimming took 1 base from V and 4 from J, leaving 17 bases between them. CDR3 sequence (DNA): TGCAGTGCTAGAGGGGGTAGCGTAATGAGGTACGAGCAGTACTTC. It specifies CSARGGSVMRYEQYF.

The V gene is TRBV20-1, the J gene TRBJ1-6; the D is unclear. The length of the CDR3 is 15 residues. CDR1 and CDR2 (germline): DFQATT, SNEGSKA (reference sequence). The germline V and J ends were trimmed by 2 bases and 5 bases, with 13 bases remaining between them. The CDR3 nucleotides read TGCAGTGCTAGACTACTCGGCCAAGATAATTCACCCCTCCACTTT. This translates into CSARLLGQDNSPLHF.

The rearrangement uses TRBV6-1 and TRBJ2-3; D call uncertain. CDR3 size: 13 residues. Germline V lookup: CDR1 MNHNS, CDR2 SASEGT. Trimming took off 8 bases at V and 7 bases at J, with 16 bases between the two ends. The CDR3 DNA is TGTGCCAGCGAGCGAAATGATGGGAATACGCAGTATTTT. It specifies CASERNDGNTQYF.

The rearrangement links TRBV21-1 to TRBJ2-1; the table names TRBD1, a call not compared with the DNA. TRBV21-1 is shown as a pseudogene. The CDR3 length is 13 residues. The CDR3: CASIRGPYNEQFF. Written as DNA, the CDR3 is TGTGCCAGCATCAGGGGGCCCTACAATGAGCAGTTCTTC.

The genes are TRBV6-5 and TRBJ2-1; D unresolved. From germline, CDR1 is MNHEY and CDR2 SVGAGI. The CDR3 runs 13 residues. V was trimmed by 2 bases and J by 5 bases, leaving 7 bases between them. CDR3 DNA sequence: TGTGCCAGCAGTTACCGGTCCCACAATGAGCAGTTCTTC. This encodes CASSYRSHNEQFF.

This chain uses TRBV18 with TRBJ1-1; D remains unclear. This CDR3 is 14 amino acids long. Germline values: CDR1 KGHSH, CDR2 LQKENI. V shed 0 bases and J shed 0 bases, with 5 bases lying between them. The CDR3 loop is CASSPPGLNTEAFF. The DNA for the CDR3 is TGTGCCAGCTCACCACCGGGTCTGAACACTGAAGCTTTCTTT.

This chain's CDR3 is CASSFDRGSEAFF. CDR3 nucleotides: TGTGCCAGCAGCTTCGACAGGGGCTCGGAAGCTTTCTTT. The chain links TRBV7-8 to TRBJ1-1; 8 positions agree with TRBD1. Germline V CDR1 and CDR2: SGHVS, FQNEAQ. This CDR3 region has 13 residues. V lost 3 bases, J lost 8 bases, and 5 bases stayed unmatched.

This chain connects TRBV2 to TRBJ1-1; D unresolved. Trimming took off 1 base at V and 2 bases at J, with 5 bases between the two ends. Germline values: CDR1 SNHLY, CDR2 FYNNEI. The CDR3 is 13 residues long. CDR3 region: CASSEGVNTEAFF. For the CDR3, the DNA is TGTGCCAGCAGTGAAGGGGTAAACACTGAAGCTTTCTTT.

The chain employs TRBV7-6 and TRBJ2-3; D is unclear. CDR3 length equals 15 residues. Germline V CDR1 and CDR2: SGHVS, FNYEAQ. V was cut by 5 bases and J by 3 bases, with 15 bases left in between. The CDR3 protein is CASSPSEGRTDTQYF. The CDR3 coding sequence is TGTGCCAGCAGCCCCAGTGAAGGTAGAACAGATACGCAGTATTTT.

This clonotype has a handful of counts. V gene TRBV6-1 combines with J gene TRBJ1-5; 10 nucleotides match TRBD1. J lost 3 bases, V lost 6 bases, and 8 bases had no gene match. Germline values: CDR1 MNHNS, CDR2 SASEGT. This CDR3 contains 16 residues. The DNA for the CDR3 is TGTGCCAGCAGACATCAGGACAGGGGGAACAATCAGCCCCAGCATTTT. Translated, it gives CASRHQDRGNNQPQHF.

Notes on this clonotype: A read error is possible here, since a much larger clone lies one base away. The DNA of the CDR3 is TGTGCCAGCAGAAAACAGGGGGCTTGGGGCTACACCTTC. Protein sequence: CASRKQGAWGYTF. V and J are TRBV6-1 and TRBJ1-2; TRBD1 agrees at 9 bases. Germline V CDR1 and CDR2: MNHNS, SASEGT. The V segment lost 6 bases and the J segment 8 bases; nucleotides outside the gene matches: 7. This CDR3 is 13 amino acids long.

To note about this clonotype: Germline is not matched at one junction end, which may reflect a read error. The chain combines TRBV7-6 with TRBJ2-1; D is unresolved. The length of the CDR3 is 13 residues. CDR1 is SGHVS and CDR2 is FNYEAQ in the germline V gene. In DNA form, the CDR3 reads TGTGCCAGCAGCTTAGGTCTAGTGAATGAGCAGTTCTTT. Translated: CASSLGLVNEQFF.

The chain is built from TRBV7-2 and TRBJ1-5; D is uncertain. CDR1 and CDR2 from the germline V gene are SGHTA and FQGNSA. V lost 3 bases to trimming and J lost 6 bases, with 6 bases between them. The CDR3 consists of 12 residues. Here the CDR3 reads CASSFEGQPQHF. As DNA, the CDR3 is TGTGCCAGCAGCTTTGAAGGTCAGCCCCAGCATTTT.

This chain links TRBV5-1 with TRBJ1-5; TRBD1 might be the D (6 bases). Germline V gives CDR1 SGHRS, CDR2 YFSETQ. This CDR3 contains 15 residues. The V and J ends lost 0 bases and 3 bases respectively, with 10 bases between them. CDR3 amino acids: CASSLGAGANQPQHF. The CDR3 DNA sequence: TGCGCCAGCAGCTTGGGGGCAGGGGCCAATCAGCCCCAGCATTTT.

This clonotype was seen only a few times. The chain recombines TRBV4-3 with TRBJ1-1; D not certain. Trimming took off 6 bases at V and 1 base at J, with 9 bases between the two ends. Germline loops: CDR1 LGHNA, CDR2 YSLEER. The CDR3 spans 13 residues. DNA for the CDR3: TGCGCCAGCAGTATGACTGGGAACACTGAAGCTTTCTTT. Its translation: CASSMTGNTEAFF.

This clonotype was observed a handful of times. The rearrangement joins TRBV7-2 to TRBJ2-3; 9 bases fit TRBD2. CDR3 length equals 17 residues. V shed 5 bases and J 1 base; nucleotides not matched to a gene: 10. CDR1 SGHTA and CDR2 FQGNSA come from the germline V gene. CDR3 sequence: CASSPRTLAGRTDTQYF. The CDR3 DNA reads TGTGCCAGCAGCCCAAGAACCCTAGCGGGACGCACAGATACGCAGTATTTT.

The chain couples TRBV20-1 to TRBJ1-3; the D gene is possibly TRBD1 (5 bases). CDR3 length: 13 residues. V shed 7 bases and J shed 4 bases, with 14 bases lying between them. The germline V gene has CDR1 DFQATT and CDR2 SNEGSKA (reference sequence). CDR3 loop: CSVGGTAGNTIYF. The CDR3 nucleotides read TGCAGTGTGGGGGGTACAGCAGGAAACACCATATATTTT.

The table lists this clonotype with a few counts. The rearrangement joins TRBV7-2 to TRBJ2-5; the D is unclear. The germline CDR1 and CDR2 sequences are SGHTA and FQGNSA. The CDR3 covers 12 residues. The V end lost 6 bases, the J end lost 0 bases, and 5 bases lay between the germline ends. CDR3 sequence reads: CASRSDQETQYF. CDR3 in DNA: TGTGCCAGCAGGTCCGACCAAGAGACCCAGTACTTC.

V is TRBV12-3 or TRBV12-4 and J is TRBJ2-7; D uncertain. CDR3 length equals 11 residues. Between the trimmed V and J ends, which lost 2 bases and 7 bases, there was a span of 6 bases. The chain's CDR3 is CASSLREEQYF. The CDR3 DNA reads TGTGCCAGCAGTTTACGAGAAGAGCAGTACTTC.

This clonotype was detected once. The CDR3 sequence: CASRWTGDRDSPLHF. Written as DNA, the CDR3 is TGTGCCAGCAGATGGACAGGGGATAGAGATTCACCCCTCCACTTT. V is TRBV11-2 and J is TRBJ1-6, with 9 nucleotides matching TRBD1. Germline V gives CDR1 SGHAT, CDR2 FQNNGV. This CDR3 region has 15 residues. The V and J ends lost 6 bases and 8 bases, in that order; junction bases with no gene match: 8.

The chain recombines TRBV5-5 with TRBJ1-1; D is unclear. CDR3 length: 15 amino acids. Trimming removed 6 bases from V and 4 bases from J, with 19 bases in between. Germline CDR1 reads SGHKS; CDR2 reads YYEKEE (reference sequence). The CDR3 bases are TGTGCCAGCACCATGGCTGAGGTTCTCGGCACTGAAGCTTTCTTT. The encoded protein is CASTMAEVLGTEAFF. Together with reference TRBV5-5 and TRBJ1-1, the CDR3 gives the full variable domain: DAGVTQSPTHLIKTRGQQVTLRCSPISGHKSVSWYQQVLGQGPQFIFQYYEKEERGRGNFPDRFSARQFPNYSSELNVNALLLGDSALYLCASTMAEVLGTEAFFGQGTRLTVV.

The V and J genes are TRBV28 and TRBJ1-5; D possibly corresponds to TRBD1 (6 bases). The CDR3 consists of 13 residues. Germline CDR1 and CDR2: MDHEN and SYDVKM. Trimming took 7 bases from V and 4 from J, leaving 11 bases between them. The CDR3 loop is CASNGTPNQPQHF. CDR3 nucleotide sequence: TGTGCCAGCAATGGGACACCAAATCAGCCCCAGCATTTT. The full variable domain, with the rest looked up from reference TRBV28 and TRBJ1-5, is DVKVTQSSRYLVKRTGEKVFLECVQDMDHENMFWYRQDPGLGLRLIYFSYDVKMKEKGDIPEGYSVSREKKERFSLILESASTNQTSMYLCASNGTPNQPQHFGDGTRLSIL.